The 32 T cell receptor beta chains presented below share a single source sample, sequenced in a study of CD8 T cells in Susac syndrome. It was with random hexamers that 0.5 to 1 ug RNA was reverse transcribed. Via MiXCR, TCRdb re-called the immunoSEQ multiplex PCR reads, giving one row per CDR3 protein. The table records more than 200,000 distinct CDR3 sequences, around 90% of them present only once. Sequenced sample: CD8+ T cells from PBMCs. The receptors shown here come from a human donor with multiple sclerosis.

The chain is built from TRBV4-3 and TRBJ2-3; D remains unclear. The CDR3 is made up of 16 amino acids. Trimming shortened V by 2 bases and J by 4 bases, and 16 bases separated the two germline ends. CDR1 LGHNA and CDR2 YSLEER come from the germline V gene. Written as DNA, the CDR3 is TGCGCCAGCAGCCAACAGGCGGCAGCTGGTGCAGATACGCAGTATTTT. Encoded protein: CASSQQAAAGADTQYF.

Here the CDR3 reads CASSQDLSAPSGYNEQFF. The CDR3 coding sequence is TGTGCCAGCAGCCAAGATCTTAGTGCGCCTAGCGGGTACAATGAGCAGTTCTTC. The V gene is TRBV4-2, the J gene TRBJ2-1; TRBD2 agrees at 8 bases. Germline CDR1 LGHNA, CDR2 YNFKEQ. The CDR3 has 18 residues. V lost 0 bases, J lost 4 bases, and 11 bases stayed unmatched.

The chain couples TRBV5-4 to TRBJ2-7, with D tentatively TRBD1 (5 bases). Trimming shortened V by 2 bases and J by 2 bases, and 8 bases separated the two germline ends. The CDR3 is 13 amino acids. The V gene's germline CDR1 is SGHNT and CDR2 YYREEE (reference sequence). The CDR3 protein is CASSFATAYEQYF. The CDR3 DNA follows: TGTGCCAGCAGCTTCGCGACAGCCTACGAGCAGTACTTC.

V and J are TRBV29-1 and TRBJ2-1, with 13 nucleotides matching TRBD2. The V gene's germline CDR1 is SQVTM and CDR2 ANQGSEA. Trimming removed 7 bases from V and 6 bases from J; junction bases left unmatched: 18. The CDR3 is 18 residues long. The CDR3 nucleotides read TGCAGCGCCCAAGGACTAGCGGGAGAGCTCCGGTGGAGCAATGAGCAGTTCTTC. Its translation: CSAQGLAGELRWSNEQFF.

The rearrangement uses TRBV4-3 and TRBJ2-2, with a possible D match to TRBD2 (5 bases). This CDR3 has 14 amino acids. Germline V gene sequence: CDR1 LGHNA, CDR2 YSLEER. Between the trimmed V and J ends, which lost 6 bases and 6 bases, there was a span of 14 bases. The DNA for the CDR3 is TGCGCCAGCAGGGACTCCGCGGTCCCCGGGGAGCTGTTTTTT. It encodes CASRDSAVPGELFF.

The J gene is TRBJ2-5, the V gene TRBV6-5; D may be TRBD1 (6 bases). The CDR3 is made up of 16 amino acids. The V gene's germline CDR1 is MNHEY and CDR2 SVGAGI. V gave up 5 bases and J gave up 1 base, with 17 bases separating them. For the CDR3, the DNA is TGTGCCAGCAGTACTTTATACAGGGACCCCCAAGAGACCCAGTACTTC. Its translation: CASSTLYRDPQETQYF.

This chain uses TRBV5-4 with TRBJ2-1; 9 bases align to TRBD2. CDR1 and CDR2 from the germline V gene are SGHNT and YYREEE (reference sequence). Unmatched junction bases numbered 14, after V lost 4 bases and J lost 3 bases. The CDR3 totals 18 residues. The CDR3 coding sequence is TGTGCCAGCAGCGGGAGAGGTTTCGCGGGGGGGGACTACAATGAGCAGTTCTTC. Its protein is CASSGRGFAGGDYNEQFF.

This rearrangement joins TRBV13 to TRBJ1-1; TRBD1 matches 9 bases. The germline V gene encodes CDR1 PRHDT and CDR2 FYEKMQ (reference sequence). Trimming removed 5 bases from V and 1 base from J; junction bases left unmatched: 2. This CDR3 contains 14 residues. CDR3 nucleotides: TGTGCCAGCAGCGGGGACAGGGAGAACACTGAAGCTTTCTTT. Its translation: CASSGDRENTEAFF.

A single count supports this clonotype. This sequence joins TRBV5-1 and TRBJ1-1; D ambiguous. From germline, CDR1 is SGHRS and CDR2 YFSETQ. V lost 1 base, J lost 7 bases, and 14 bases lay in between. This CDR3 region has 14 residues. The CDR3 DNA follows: TGCGCCAGCAGCTTGACTACCGGCCGATATGAAGCTTTCTTT. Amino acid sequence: CASSLTTGRYEAFF.

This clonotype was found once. CDR3 loop: CASSLKAGGRETQYF. CDR3 nucleotides: TGTGCCAGCAGCTTAAAGGCGGGCGGTAGAGAGACCCAGTACTTC. The chain joins TRBV7-9 to TRBJ2-5; the D gene is possibly TRBD2 (5 bases). CDR3 size: 15 residues. Germline V CDR1 and CDR2: SEHNR, FQNEAQ (reference sequence). The V and J ends lost 2 bases and 4 bases respectively, with 14 bases between them.

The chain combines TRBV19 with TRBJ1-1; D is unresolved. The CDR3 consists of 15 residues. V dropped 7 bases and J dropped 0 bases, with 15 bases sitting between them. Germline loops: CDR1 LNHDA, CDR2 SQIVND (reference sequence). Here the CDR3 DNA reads TGTGCCAGTACCAACGCTTGGGGAGTGAACACTGAAGCTTTCTTT. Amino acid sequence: CASTNAWGVNTEAFF.

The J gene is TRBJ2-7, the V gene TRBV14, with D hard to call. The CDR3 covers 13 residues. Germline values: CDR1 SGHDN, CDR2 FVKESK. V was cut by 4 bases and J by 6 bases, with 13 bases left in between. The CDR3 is CASSPRSRSEQYF. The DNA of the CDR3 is TGTGCCAGCAGCCCCCGATCTAGAAGCGAGCAGTACTTC.

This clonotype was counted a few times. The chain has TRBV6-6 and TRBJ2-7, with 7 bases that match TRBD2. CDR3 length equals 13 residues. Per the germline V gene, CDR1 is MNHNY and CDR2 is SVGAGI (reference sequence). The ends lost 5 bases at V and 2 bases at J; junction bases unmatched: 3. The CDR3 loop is CASSPRGAYEQYF. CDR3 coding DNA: TGTGCCAGCAGTCCCCGGGGGGCCTACGAGCAGTACTTC.

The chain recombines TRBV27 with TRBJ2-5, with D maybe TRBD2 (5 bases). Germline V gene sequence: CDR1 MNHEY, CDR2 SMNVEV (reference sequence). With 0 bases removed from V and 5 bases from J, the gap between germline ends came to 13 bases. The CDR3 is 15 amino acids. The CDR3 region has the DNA TGTGCCAGCAGTTTATCCTCCCTAGCAGTCGAGACCCAGTACTTC. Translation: CASSLSSLAVETQYF.

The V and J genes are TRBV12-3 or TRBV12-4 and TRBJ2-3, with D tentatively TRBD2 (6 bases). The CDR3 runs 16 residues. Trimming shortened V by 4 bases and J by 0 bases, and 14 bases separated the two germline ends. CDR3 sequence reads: CASSSRGKASTDTQYF. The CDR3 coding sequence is TGTGCCAGCAGTTCTCGGGGGAAAGCTAGCACAGATACGCAGTATTTT.

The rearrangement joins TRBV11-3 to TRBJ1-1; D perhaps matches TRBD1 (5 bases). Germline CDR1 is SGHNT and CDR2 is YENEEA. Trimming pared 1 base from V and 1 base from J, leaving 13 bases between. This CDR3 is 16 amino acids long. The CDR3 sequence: CASSLAGWQGNTEAFF. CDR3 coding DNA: TGTGCCAGCAGCTTAGCGGGGTGGCAGGGGAACACTGAAGCTTTCTTT. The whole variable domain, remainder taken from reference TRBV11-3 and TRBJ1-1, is EAGVVQSPRYKIIEKKQPVAFWCNPISGHNTLYWYLQNLGQGPELLIRYENEEAVDDSQLPKDRFSAERLKGVDSTLKIQPAELGDSAVYLCASSLAGWQGNTEAFFGQGTRLTVV.

CDR3 nucleotide sequence: TGTGCCAGCAGCGTAATTAGCGGTGAGACCCAGTACTTC. It translates to CASSVISGETQYF. The V and J genes are TRBV9 and TRBJ2-5; a weak D match, TRBD2 (6 bases). Germline-derived CDR1 and CDR2 are SGDLS and YYNGEE. The CDR3 has 13 amino acids. V lost 1 base to trimming and J lost 5 bases, with 9 bases between them.

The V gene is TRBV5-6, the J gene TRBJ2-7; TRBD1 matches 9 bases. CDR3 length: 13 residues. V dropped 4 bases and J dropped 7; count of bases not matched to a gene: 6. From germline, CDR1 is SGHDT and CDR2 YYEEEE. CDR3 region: CASSTGTGREQYF. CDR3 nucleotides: TGTGCCAGCAGCACCGGGACAGGGAGGGAGCAGTACTTC.

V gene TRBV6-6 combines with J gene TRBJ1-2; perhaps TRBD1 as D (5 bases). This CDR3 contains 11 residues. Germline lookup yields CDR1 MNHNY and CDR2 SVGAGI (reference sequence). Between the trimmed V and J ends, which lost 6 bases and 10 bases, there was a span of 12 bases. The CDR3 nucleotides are TGTGCCAGCAGAAGCGGGACCCCCTACACCTTC. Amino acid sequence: CASRSGTPYTF.

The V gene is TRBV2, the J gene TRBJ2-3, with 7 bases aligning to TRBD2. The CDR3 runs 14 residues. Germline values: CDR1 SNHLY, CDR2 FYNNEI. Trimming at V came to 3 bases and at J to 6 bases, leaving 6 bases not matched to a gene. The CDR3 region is CASSELGGVDTQYF. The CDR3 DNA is TGTGCCAGCAGTGAGTTGGGGGGGGTTGATACGCAGTATTTT.

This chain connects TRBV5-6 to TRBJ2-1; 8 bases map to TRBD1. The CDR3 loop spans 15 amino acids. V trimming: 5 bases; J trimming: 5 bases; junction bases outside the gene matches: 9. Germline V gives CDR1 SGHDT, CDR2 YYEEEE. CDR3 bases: TGTGCCAGCAGATCCGGAGCGACAGGGGACAATGAGCAGTTCTTC. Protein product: CASRSGATGDNEQFF.

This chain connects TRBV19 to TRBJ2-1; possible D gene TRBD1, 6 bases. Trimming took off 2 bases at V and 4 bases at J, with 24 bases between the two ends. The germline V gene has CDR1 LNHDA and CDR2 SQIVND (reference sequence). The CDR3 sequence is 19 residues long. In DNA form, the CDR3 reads TGTGCCAGTAGTATACCCCCACCATCAGGGGCAAACCTATACAATGAGCAGTTCTTC. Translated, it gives CASSIPPPSGANLYNEQFF.

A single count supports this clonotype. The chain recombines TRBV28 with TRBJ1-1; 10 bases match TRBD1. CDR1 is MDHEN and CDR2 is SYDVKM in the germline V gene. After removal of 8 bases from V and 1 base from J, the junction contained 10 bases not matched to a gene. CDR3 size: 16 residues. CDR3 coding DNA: TGTGCCAGCTCCGGGACAGGGGCCATTCGGAACACTGAAGCTTTCTTT. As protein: CASSGTGAIRNTEAFF.

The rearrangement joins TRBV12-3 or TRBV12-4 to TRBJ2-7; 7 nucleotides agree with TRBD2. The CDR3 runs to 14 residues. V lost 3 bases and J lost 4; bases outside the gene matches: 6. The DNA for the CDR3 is TGTGCCAGCAGTTTCGCGGGAGCAAGGTACGAGCAGTACTTC. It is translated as CASSFAGARYEQYF.

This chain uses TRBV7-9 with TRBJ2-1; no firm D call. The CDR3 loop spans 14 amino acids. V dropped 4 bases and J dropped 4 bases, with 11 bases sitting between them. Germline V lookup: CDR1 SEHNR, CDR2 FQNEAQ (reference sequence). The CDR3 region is CASSSGRKYNEQFF. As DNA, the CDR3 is TGTGCCAGCAGCTCCGGCCGGAAATACAATGAGCAGTTCTTC.

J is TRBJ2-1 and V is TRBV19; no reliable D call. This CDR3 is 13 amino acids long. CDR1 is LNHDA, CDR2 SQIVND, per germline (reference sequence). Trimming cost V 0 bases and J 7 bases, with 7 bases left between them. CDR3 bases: TGTGCCAGTAGTATAGATCCTAGGAATGAGCAGTTCTTC. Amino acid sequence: CASSIDPRNEQFF.

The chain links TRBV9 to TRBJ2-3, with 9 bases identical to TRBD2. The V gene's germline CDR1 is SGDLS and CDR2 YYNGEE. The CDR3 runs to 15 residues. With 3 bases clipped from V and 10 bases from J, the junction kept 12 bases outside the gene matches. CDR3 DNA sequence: TGTGCCAGCAGCGGCGGGACTAGCCCTCCCCGGGCGCAGTATTTT. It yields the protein CASSGGTSPPRAQYF.

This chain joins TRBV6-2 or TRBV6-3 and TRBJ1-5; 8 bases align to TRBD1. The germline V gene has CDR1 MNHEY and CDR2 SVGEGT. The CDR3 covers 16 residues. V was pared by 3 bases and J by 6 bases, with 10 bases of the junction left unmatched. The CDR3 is CASSYWGQAEGQPQHF. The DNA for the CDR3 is TGTGCCAGCAGTTATTGGGGACAGGCCGAAGGTCAGCCCCAGCATTTT.

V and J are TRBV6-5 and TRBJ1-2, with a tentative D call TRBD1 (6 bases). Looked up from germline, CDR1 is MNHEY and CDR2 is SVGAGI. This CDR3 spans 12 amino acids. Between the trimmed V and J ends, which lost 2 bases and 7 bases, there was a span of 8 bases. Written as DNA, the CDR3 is TGTGCCAGCAGTTACCCCAGGGGTGGCTACACCTTC. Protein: CASSYPRGGYTF.

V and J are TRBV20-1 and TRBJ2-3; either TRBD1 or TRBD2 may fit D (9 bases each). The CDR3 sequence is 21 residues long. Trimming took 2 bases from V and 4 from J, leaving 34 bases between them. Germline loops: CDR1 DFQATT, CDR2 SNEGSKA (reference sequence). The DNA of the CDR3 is TGCAGTGCTAGATTCCGGGACAGGGAAGCTCCAGCGGGAGGTCACGCAGATACGCAGTATTTT. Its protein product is CSARFRDREAPAGGHADTQYF.

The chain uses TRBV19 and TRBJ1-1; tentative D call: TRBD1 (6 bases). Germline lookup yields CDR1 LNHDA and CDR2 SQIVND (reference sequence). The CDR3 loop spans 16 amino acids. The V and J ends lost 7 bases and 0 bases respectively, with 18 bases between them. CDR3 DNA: TGTGCCAGTAAACCACGGGGGCCTACGTTGAACACTGAAGCTTTCTTT. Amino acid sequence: CASKPRGPTLNTEAFF.

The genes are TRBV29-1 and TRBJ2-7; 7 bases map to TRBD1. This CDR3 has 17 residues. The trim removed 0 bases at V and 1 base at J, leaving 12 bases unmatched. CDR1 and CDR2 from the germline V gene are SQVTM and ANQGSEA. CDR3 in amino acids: CSVEDRSGQGESYEQYF. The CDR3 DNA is TGCAGCGTTGAAGATCGTTCGGGGCAGGGGGAATCCTACGAGCAGTACTTC.